This passage covers 13 T cell receptor beta chains from one sample sequenced in a study of blood T cell repertoires in COVID-19. Sequencing was performed with immunoSEQ multiplex PCR; in TCRdb, only in-frame clones are kept and a portion is missing. The sample gives approximately 110,000 clones, more than 75% of which show up once; more than 3% is in the top ten. Sequencing was carried out using peripheral blood. The receptors stem from a middle-aged man with acute or convalescent COVID-19.

The V call is TRBV7-9, the J call TRBJ1-2; D remains unclear. There are 13 residues in the CDR3. The V and J ends lost 6 bases and 7 bases respectively, with 15 bases between them. Germline V gene data show CDR1 as SEHNR and CDR2 as FQNEAQ (reference sequence). CDR3 protein: CASSYDGNSGYTF. The CDR3 DNA is TGTGCCAGCAGTTATGACGGTAACAGTGGCTACACCTTC.

To note about this clone: A junction boundary mismatches the germline segment, possibly from a read error. The rearrangement uses TRBV7-3 and TRBJ2-4, with 12 bases fitting TRBD1. The CDR3 is 20 residues long. Per germline, CDR1 SGHTA and CDR2 FQGTGA. This CDR3 is CASSLTGTGGAGLAKNIQYF. In DNA, the CDR3 is TGTGCCAGCAGCCTAACGGGGACAGGGGGCGCTGGGTTAGCCAAAAACATTCAGTACTTC.

This rearrangement joins TRBV6-6 to TRBJ2-7; 11 bases align to TRBD2. The germline CDR1 and CDR2 sequences are MNHNY and SVGAGI (reference sequence). The CDR3 has 14 residues. With 9 bases clipped from V and 4 bases from J, the junction kept 8 bases outside the gene matches. CDR3 nucleotide sequence: TGTGCCAGTAGCGGGGGGGCGAACAGGTACGAGCAGTACTTC. Its protein is CASSGGANRYEQYF.

This clone was recorded only once. V and J are TRBV24-1 and TRBJ1-4, with 7 bases aligning to TRBD1. This CDR3 has 15 residues. Per the germline V gene, CDR1 is KGHDR and CDR2 is SFDVKD. V was pared by 6 bases and J by 5 bases, with 8 bases of the junction left unmatched. The CDR3 DNA follows: TGTGCCACCAGTCACCCGGGGACAGAGAATGAAAAACTGTTTTTT. This sequence encodes CATSHPGTENEKLFF.

The V gene is TRBV4-1, the J gene TRBJ1-2; 9 nucleotides align to TRBD1. The V and J ends lost 5 bases and 4 bases, in that order; junction bases with no gene match: 8. The germline gives CDR1 MGHRA, CDR2 YSYEKL. The CDR3 loop spans 15 amino acids. The CDR3, as DNA: TGCGCCAGCAGCTTTCCGGGACAGGGCCTCTATGGCTACACCTTC. Translating gives CASSFPGQGLYGYTF.

The gene calls are TRBV15 and TRBJ1-5; D unclear. The CDR3 loop spans 16 amino acids. V was shortened by 1 base and J by 4 bases, with 14 bases between the two germline ends. Germline CDR1 reads LNHNV; CDR2 reads YYDKDF (reference sequence). The CDR3 bases are TGTGCCACCAGCAGAGTACCAGGTTTCCTGAATCAGCCCCAGCATTTT. This codes for CATSRVPGFLNQPQHF. Filled out from reference TRBV15 and TRBJ1-5, the complete variable domain reads DAMVIQNPRYQVTQFGKPVTLSCSQTLNHNVMYWYQQKSSQAPKLLFHYYDKDFNNEADTPDNFQSRRPNTSFCFLDIRSPGLGDTAMYLCATSRVPGFLNQPQHFGDGTRLSIL.

This clone was picked up one time. The rearrangement uses TRBV4-1 and TRBJ2-3; D gene uncertain. This CDR3 has 15 amino acids. From germline, CDR1 is MGHRA and CDR2 YSYEKL. Trimming stripped 4 bases from V and 0 bases from J, with 11 bases between. For the CDR3, the DNA is TGCGCCAGCAGCCCCGTGGTCAGTAGCACAGATACGCAGTATTTT. It yields the protein CASSPVVSSTDTQYF.

This CDR3 reads CATSRDRALRQGDYTDTQYF. In DNA, the CDR3 is TGTGCCACCAGCAGAGACCGAGCTCTAAGACAGGGCGATTACACAGATACGCAGTATTTT. The V gene is TRBV15, the J gene TRBJ2-3, with TRBD1 matching over 7 bases. Losses at the gene ends were 0 bases for V and 2 bases for J; bases not matched to a gene: 17. CDR1 LNHNV and CDR2 YYDKDF come from the germline V gene (reference sequence). CDR3 length equals 20 residues. Drawing the rest from reference TRBV15 and TRBJ2-3, the complete variable domain is DAMVIQNPRYQVTQFGKPVTLSCSQTLNHNVMYWYQQKSSQAPKLLFHYYDKDFNNEADTPDNFQSRRPNTSFCFLDIRSPGLGDTAMYLCATSRDRALRQGDYTDTQYFGPGTRLTVL.

The chain is built from TRBV5-5 and TRBJ1-2; the D gene is possibly TRBD1 (5 bases). Trimming pared 0 bases from V and 3 bases from J, leaving 9 bases between. CDR3 length: 14 amino acids. Germline V gene data show CDR1 as SGHKS and CDR2 as YYEKEE (reference sequence). The CDR3 region has the DNA TGTGCCAGCAGCTTGGGGCAGGGCCACTATGGCTACACCTTC. Residues: CASSLGQGHYGYTF.

This sequence joins TRBV18 and TRBJ2-7; D is perhaps TRBD2 (6 bases). V lost 2 bases to trimming and J lost 2 bases, with 7 bases between them. CDR1 is KGHSH, CDR2 LQKENI, per germline. This CDR3 has 13 amino acids. The DNA for the CDR3 is TGTGCCAGCTCACCAGGCGGGACCTACGAGCAGTACTTC. Translating it yields CASSPGGTYEQYF.

Only a few counts were recorded for this clone. V and J are TRBV2 and TRBJ2-7, with 7 bases that match TRBD1. Germline trimming cut 7 bases from V and 0 bases from J; bases unmatched to any gene: 9. This CDR3 region has 15 residues. Germline V lookup: CDR1 SNHLY, CDR2 FYNNEI. DNA of the CDR3: TGTGCCAGCACCGGCGGGCAGGGGGTCTCCTACGAGCAGTACTTC. Translation gives CASTGGQGVSYEQYF.

The chain joins TRBV10-1 to TRBJ1-5; D is uncertain. Trimming pared 0 bases from V and 6 bases from J, leaving 3 bases between. The CDR3 loop spans 12 amino acids. Per germline, CDR1 WNHNN and CDR2 SYGVQD (reference sequence). This CDR3 reads CASSESSQPQHF. The CDR3 DNA sequence: TGCGCCAGCAGTGAGTCGAGTCAGCCCCAGCATTTT.

This clone was seen once. The gene calls are TRBV3-1 (or the pseudogene TRBV3-2) and TRBJ1-1; D not resolved. This CDR3 is built from 13 residues. In germline, CDR1 is LGHDT, CDR2 YNNKEL (reference sequence). V was cut by 4 bases and J by 5 bases, with 11 bases left in between. CDR3 nucleotides: TGTGCCAGCAGCCTCGACGGCGGTACTGAAGCTTTCTTT. This encodes CASSLDGGTEAFF.